The 21 T cell receptor beta chains given below trace back to one sample, sequenced in a study of neurological immune-mediated disorders. TCRdb called the 5' RACE reads again in MiXCR, with one record for every CDR3 protein. The data contain approximately 50,000 distinct CDR3 sequences, about 3.5% of them singletons. Sequencing used PBMCs. All receptors derive from a man aged 35-49 years with multiple sclerosis.

V is TRBV10-3 and J is TRBJ2-3, with no clear D. CDR1 and CDR2 (germline): ENHRY, SYGVKD. Trimming removed 7 bases from V and 1 base from J, with 18 bases in between. The CDR3 is 16 residues long. This CDR3 is CAIKALSWVGTDTQYF. The DNA of the CDR3 is TGTGCCATCAAAGCTCTCTCCTGGGTGGGCACAGATACGCAGTATTTT.

This clonotype was counted many times. This chain connects TRBV7-9 to TRBJ2-1; possibly TRBD2 for D (7 bases). CDR1 SEHNR and CDR2 FQNEAQ come from the germline V gene (reference sequence). The CDR3 is 15 amino acids. V dropped 5 bases and J dropped 2 bases, with 13 bases sitting between them. The CDR3 nucleotides are TGTGCCAGCAGCCCGCGGGGGCTCACCTACAATGAGCAGTTCTTC. It specifies CASSPRGLTYNEQFF.

The table lists this clonotype with a few counts. The chain combines TRBV5-1 with TRBJ2-1; 12 nucleotides line up with TRBD1. The CDR3 consists of 15 residues. Unmatched junction bases numbered 8, after V lost 3 bases and J lost 10 bases. Germline V CDR1 and CDR2: SGHRS, YFSETQ. Written as DNA, the CDR3 is TGCGCCAGCAGCTCAACCGGGACAGGGGGCGACGAGCAGTTCTTC. This codes for CASSSTGTGGDEQFF.

This clonotype was counted ten times or more. This chain links TRBV29-1 with TRBJ2-7; possibly TRBD1 or TRBD2 for D (5 bases each). The CDR3 loop spans 14 amino acids. Germline-derived CDR1 and CDR2 are SQVTM and ANQGSEA. The V and J ends lost 3 bases and 0 bases respectively, with 12 bases between them. CDR3 sequence reads: CSVDGARGSYEQYF. CDR3 nucleotides: TGCAGCGTTGATGGGGCTCGGGGCTCCTACGAGCAGTACTTC.

This clonotype was observed at least ten times. The chain uses TRBV16 and TRBJ1-5; D not resolved. V shed 4 bases and J shed 4 bases, with 11 bases lying between them. Germline CDR1 KGHSY, CDR2 FQNENV. CDR3 length: 14 residues. CDR3 sequence (DNA): TGTGCCAGCAGCCTAAAGTATGAGAATCAGCCCCAGCATTTT. Translated: CASSLKYENQPQHF.

The sample holds many counts of this clonotype. The V and J genes are TRBV7-9 and TRBJ1-2, with 8 bases lining up with TRBD1. The V and J ends lost 5 bases and 7 bases, in that order; junction bases with no gene match: 6. The CDR3 totals 13 residues. CDR1 is SEHNR, CDR2 FQNEAQ, per germline (reference sequence). This chain's CDR3 is CASSPTGGTGYTF. The DNA for the CDR3 is TGTGCCAGCAGCCCAACAGGGGGTACTGGCTACACCTTC.

The table lists this clonotype with many counts. The J gene is TRBJ1-2, the V gene TRBV5-6, with 10 bases that match TRBD1. In germline, CDR1 is SGHDT, CDR2 YYEEEE. The CDR3 is 17 amino acids. Unmatched junction bases numbered 15, after V lost 6 bases and J lost 4 bases. The CDR3 DNA follows: TGTGCCAGCACCATGCTCGTCGGACAGGGGGAAGTCTATGGCTACACCTTC. Protein: CASTMLVGQGEVYGYTF.

This clonotype came up a few times. The rearrangement links TRBV5-1 to TRBJ2-7, with TRBD2 matching 7 bases. Trimming at V came to 4 bases and at J to 4 bases, leaving 14 bases not matched to a gene. The CDR3 loop spans 16 amino acids. Germline V gene data show CDR1 as SGHRS and CDR2 as YFSETQ. CDR3 DNA: TGCGCCAGCAGCCCCAGCGGGGCTCACGGGGGTTACGAGCAGTACTTC. Translated, it gives CASSPSGAHGGYEQYF.

This clonotype was recorded many times. V gene TRBV3-1 combines with J gene TRBJ2-7, with 7 positions matching TRBD1. From germline, CDR1 is LGHDT and CDR2 YNNKEL (reference sequence). V lost 4 bases to trimming and J lost 0 bases; unmatched junction nucleotides: 6. The length of the CDR3 is 15 residues. Written as DNA, the CDR3 is TGTGCCAGCAGCCCGGGACAGACTGGCTCCTACGAGCAGTACTTC. It is translated as CASSPGQTGSYEQYF.

The gene calls are TRBV6-6 and TRBJ2-3, with a possible D match to TRBD2 (5 bases). The CDR3 is made up of 13 amino acids. Looked up from germline, CDR1 is MNHNY and CDR2 is SVGAGI (reference sequence). V was trimmed by 4 bases and J by 4 bases, leaving 9 bases between them. CDR3 DNA sequence: TGTGCCAGCAGTTTACCTAGCCCAGATACGCAGTATTTT. As protein: CASSLPSPDTQYF.

In its sample, this clonotype was seen many times. The J gene is TRBJ2-7, the V gene TRBV24-1; TRBD1 agrees at 7 bases. Trimming at V came to 3 bases and at J to 1 base, leaving 2 bases not matched to a gene. The CDR3 covers 14 residues. From germline, CDR1 is KGHDR and CDR2 SFDVKD. This CDR3 is CATSDADRSYEQYF. The DNA for the CDR3 is TGTGCCACCAGTGATGCGGACAGGTCCTACGAGCAGTACTTC.

In this sample, this clonotype turned up a few times. The chain carries TRBV12-3 or TRBV12-4 and TRBJ2-3; the D is unclear. Between the trimmed V and J ends, which lost 3 bases and 6 bases, there was a span of 10 bases. This CDR3 has 13 amino acids. CDR3 sequence: CASSFSRDDTQYF. Here the CDR3 DNA reads TGTGCCAGCAGTTTTAGCCGCGACGATACGCAGTATTTT.

This clonotype has at least ten counts. The genes are TRBV20-1 and TRBJ2-6; D remains ambiguous. Germline V gene data show CDR1 as DFQATT and CDR2 as SNEGSKA (reference sequence). V shed 3 bases and J shed 2 bases, with 11 bases lying between them. There are 15 residues in the CDR3. CDR3 residues: CSASPGQTGANVLTF. In DNA, the CDR3 is TGCAGTGCTAGCCCGGGCCAAACTGGGGCCAACGTCCTGACTTTC.

This clonotype was seen ten or more times. The chain employs TRBV6-1 and TRBJ1-1; 9 bases agree with TRBD1. Germline assignment: CDR1 MNHNS and CDR2 SASEGT. The CDR3 contains 14 residues. Trimming took 7 bases from V and 5 from J; bases not matched to a gene: 8. As DNA, the CDR3 is TGTGCCAGCATACGGGAACAGGGGGCAACTGAAGCTTTCTTT. Translated, it gives CASIREQGATEAFF.

This clonotype was detected ten times or more. The chain has TRBV4-1 and TRBJ1-1, with D perhaps matching TRBD1 (6 bases). Trimming cost V 7 bases and J 0 bases, with 18 bases left between them. The germline gives CDR1 MGHRA, CDR2 YSYEKL. The CDR3 length is 16 residues. The CDR3 DNA reads as TGCGCCAGCACCTACACCCGAGGACAGTTGAACACTGAAGCTTTCTTT. Protein sequence: CASTYTRGQLNTEAFF.

The table lists this clonotype with many counts. This sequence joins TRBV18 and TRBJ2-5; 9 bases are shared with TRBD1. The germline V gene encodes CDR1 KGHSH and CDR2 LQKENI. CDR3 length: 16 amino acids. The junction had 14 bases not matched to a gene; V was cut back by 5 bases and J by 7 bases. CDR3 in amino acids: CASSTASGQGRSTQYF. CDR3 nucleotide sequence: TGTGCCAGCTCAACCGCCTCGGGACAGGGACGCTCGACCCAGTACTTC. The variable domain in full, completed from reference TRBV18 and TRBJ2-5, reads NAGVMQNPRHLVRRRGQEARLRCSPMKGHSHVYWYRQLPEEGLKFMVYLQKENIIDESGMPKERFSAEFPKEGPSILRIQQVVRGDSAAYFCASSTASGQGRSTQYFGPGTRLLVL.

The chain combines TRBV18 with TRBJ2-5; D possibly corresponds to TRBD2 (6 bases). Trimming took 1 base from V and 5 from J, leaving 8 bases between them. This CDR3 has 13 amino acids. Germline lookup yields CDR1 KGHSH and CDR2 LQKENI. The DNA of the CDR3 is TGTGCCAGCTCACCACGACTAGTGGAGACCCAGTACTTC. This sequence encodes CASSPRLVETQYF.

This clonotype was seen at least ten times. One end of the junction varies from germline; a read error may be responsible. The chain is built from TRBV20-1 and TRBJ1-6; perhaps TRBD1 as D (5 bases). The CDR3 runs 11 residues. CDR1 is DFQATT and CDR2 is SNEGSKA in the germline V gene (reference sequence). The CDR3 DNA reads as TGCAGTGCTAGGGGGGATTCACCCCTCAACTTT. Its protein product is CSARGDSPLNF.

Many counts were recorded for this clonotype. The V call is TRBV20-1, the J call TRBJ2-3; 11 nucleotides align to TRBD2. Germline V gene sequence: CDR1 DFQATT, CDR2 SNEGSKA (reference sequence). The CDR3 loop spans 14 amino acids. Trimming at V came to 4 bases and at J to 5 bases, leaving 5 bases not matched to a gene. CDR3 in amino acids: CSAIAGGPGDTQYF. In nucleotides, the CDR3 is TGCAGTGCTATAGCGGGGGGGCCGGGAGATACGCAGTATTTT.

This clonotype was found many times. This chain links TRBV16 with TRBJ1-2; D might be TRBD1 (6 bases). Looked up from germline, CDR1 is KGHSY and CDR2 is FQNENV. Trimming shortened V by 0 bases and J by 8 bases, and 16 bases separated the two germline ends. The CDR3 runs to 15 residues. CDR3: CASSQSLGQGFGYTF. CDR3 DNA: TGTGCCAGCAGCCAATCGTTGGGGCAGGGGTTCGGCTACACCTTC.

This clonotype was detected many times. This chain uses TRBV2 with TRBJ2-1; D remains unclear. Trimming left V 4 bases short and J 7 bases short, with 5 bases between. The length of the CDR3 is 11 residues. Per germline, CDR1 SNHLY and CDR2 FYNNEI. The CDR3 DNA reads TGTGCCAGCAGTGGTTTAAATGAGCAGTTCTTC. Its protein product is CASSGLNEQFF.